This TCR beta chain comes out of a study of cytomegalovirus exposure and HLA in healthy donors. Study at large: Among the 300 to 500 genotyped donors, 70% to 85% were placed in the Caucasian-associated ancestry cluster. The study, taken as a whole, reports: In the analysis, some V segments, TRBV6-2 and TRBV6-3 included, were excluded as indistinguishable. Information on immune exposure was restricted to one variable (CMV serostatus). HLA alleles showed associations with 16,951 TCR beta sequences in a later analysis, at a 0.05 false discovery rate.

60 Vbeta and 13 Jbeta primers were used in PCR. Data came from immunoSEQ multiplex PCR; TCRdb stores just in-frame clones and leaves some out. This sample has 90,000 to 130,000 clones, with about 60% found just once. V shed 2 bases and J shed 0 bases, with 14 bases lying between them. Germline lookup yields CDR1 SGHAT and CDR2 FQNNGV. The CDR3 runs 16 residues. With regard to this clone: Its antigen is unidentified.

The sequenced sample was PBMCs. The V call is TRBV11-2, the J call TRBJ2-7; no clear D gene. This receptor was identified in a woman aged 25 to 45 in good health and CMV-seronegative. The CDR3 reads CASSLSRSANSYEQYF. Here the CDR3 DNA reads TGTGCCAGCAGCTTAAGTCGCAGCGCTAACTCCTACGAGCAGTACTTC.